This TCR beta chain was obtained from a study of blood T cell repertoires in COVID-19. Study information: Sites across the United States, Italy and Spain contributed samples from acute and convalescent COVID-19.

V gave up 3 bases and J gave up 0 bases, with 7 bases separating them. The CDR3 covers 14 residues. CDR1 and CDR2 from the germline V gene are KGHSH and LQKENI. Profiled with immunoSEQ multiplex PCR; TCRdb holds only in-frame clones, not every one. In the table there are a few hundred thousand clones, 88% of which are singletons. The specimen was peripheral blood. The V and J genes are TRBV18 and TRBJ2-3; D unclear. The origin of this receptor is a man of 80 years or more with acute or convalescent COVID-19. The CDR3 here is CASSPYSSTDTQYF. DNA for the CDR3: TGTGCCAGCTCACCGTATAGCAGCACAGATACGCAGTATTTT.